The following is a TCR beta chain sequence with its context. The data are from a study of cytomegalovirus exposure and HLA in healthy donors. Researchers ran the PCR with 60 Vbeta and 13 Jbeta primers. Data came from immunoSEQ multiplex PCR; TCRdb stores just in-frame clones and leaves some out. The top ten clones hold about 7.7% of a sample with over 150,000 clones, roughly 80% of them seen once. CDR3 length equals 14 residues. V was shortened by 7 bases and J by 0 bases, with 10 bases between the two germline ends. Germline-derived CDR1 and CDR2 are LNHDA and SQIVND (reference sequence). This sequence originates from a woman aged 25 to 39 in good health and CMV-seropositive. Sequenced: PBMCs. V and J are TRBV19 and TRBJ1-3; maybe TRBD1 (5 bases). CDR3: CASTDRYSGNTIYF. The CDR3 coding sequence is TGTGCCAGTACCGACAGATACTCTGGAAACACCATATATTTT.